One T cell receptor (beta chain) is described in this entry. Authors' data handling: From reference gene primer amplification, estimates of nucleated cell counts were derived. Repertoires were generated with immunoSEQ multiplex PCR, while TCRdb's copy carries only in-frame clones and drops some. D and trimming come from the DNA, and the V and J calls and clone size come from that table. The sample holds 200,000 to 300,000 clones, 84% seen once. The record originates from a study of blood T cell repertoires in COVID-19. Background on the study: Samples of COVID-19 (acute and convalescent) were obtained from the United States, Italy and Spain. The cDNA or gDNA used as material had been derived from T cells, B-cell-depleted T cells, or PBMCs.

The CDR3 runs 16 residues. Germline values: CDR1 SGHTA, CDR2 FQGNSA. Between the trimmed V and J ends, which lost 1 base and 4 bases, there was a span of 13 bases. The chain recombines TRBV7-2 with TRBJ2-2; D is possibly TRBD2 (8 bases). This TCR derives from a man aged 60-69 years with acute or convalescent COVID-19. Sequencing input: peripheral blood. The DNA for the CDR3 is TGTGCCAGCAGCTTAGTCGGGAGGGGGCGCACCGGGGAGCTGTTTTTT. Translated, it gives CASSLVGRGRTGELFF.